What follows is one T cell receptor beta chain and its context. The sample is drawn from a study of resident and recirculating memory T cells in vitiligo. Turning to the study itself: Whole samples, not sorted cells, were homogenized and used for genomic DNA extraction.

The ends were cut back, 8 bases at V and 4 bases at J, with 18 bases in the middle. The CDR3 is 14 amino acids. CDR1 is MDHEN and CDR2 is SYDVKM in the germline V gene. The assay was immunoSEQ multiplex PCR, and TCRdb's table has in-frame clones only and misses some. There are 70,000 to 95,000 clones in the sample; around 92% occur only once, and roughly 5% lies in the top ten. Stability required unchanged lesions during the previous 6 months. The specimen sequenced was blood. The sequence was collected from a male donor with vitiligo. The chain recombines TRBV28 with TRBJ2-7, with D maybe TRBD2 (6 bases). The CDR3 DNA follows: TGTGCCAGCGGAGGGAGCGGGTCCTTTTACGAGCAGTACTTC. Translated: CASGGSGSFYEQYF.